The rows below give T cell receptor beta chains drawn from one sample of a study of blood T cell repertoires in COVID-19. The assay was immunoSEQ multiplex PCR, and TCRdb's table has in-frame clones only and misses some. The data hold 75,000 to 100,000 clones, with roughly 80% observed a single time. The sample was peripheral blood. The receptors were gathered from a woman at least 80 years old with acute or convalescent COVID-19. Both conserved end residues are part of each CDR3. A D gene is named only where the DNA matches it firmly. Size is omitted from some rows. Given values are once, few, many or a class for expanded clones.

d_call j_call v_call clone_size cdr3_aa cdr3_nt
- TRBJ1-2 TRBV11-2 - CASSFQGNYGYTF TGTGCCAGCAGCTTTCAGGGGAACTATGGCTACACCTTC
- TRBJ2-1 TRBV9 - CASSIQEGSYNEQFF TGTGCCAGCAGCATTCAGGAGGGCTCCTACAATGAGCAGTTCTTC
- TRBJ2-1 TRBV24-1 once CATVEGTQQFF TGTGCCACCGTGGAGGGGACCCAGCAGTTCTTC
- TRBJ2-1 TRBV5-4 - CASSLGQRNEQFF TGTGCCAGCAGCTTGGGCCAGCGGAATGAGCAGTTCTTC
- TRBJ2-7 TRBV5-1 - CASSLAWQGYYEQYF TGCGCCAGCAGCTTGGCCTGGCAGGGGTATTACGAGCAGTACTTC
TRBD1 TRBJ1-4 TRBV28 few CASTSGGQGDEKLFF TGTGCCAGCACCTCAGGGGGACAGGGCGATGAAAAACTGTTTTTT
TRBD1 TRBJ2-7 TRBV4-1 - CASSHPPGYGTGDYEQYF TGCGCCAGCAGCCATCCGCCAGGGTACGGGACAGGGGACTACGAGCAGTACTTC
- TRBJ1-2 TRBV18 - CASRTTGNYGYTF TGTGCCAGCCGCACAACAGGGAACTATGGCTACACCTTC
- TRBJ1-5 TRBV19 - CASQFYSNQPQHF TGTGCCAGTCAGTTTTATAGCAATCAGCCCCAGCATTTT
- TRBJ2-1 TRBV10-3 - CAISTSGYEQFF TGTGCCATCAGTACCAGCGGGTATGAGCAGTTCTTC
TRBD1 TRBJ2-6 TRBV6-5 - CASSSGTAGANVLTF TGTGCCAGCAGCTCCGGGACAGCAGGGGCCAACGTCCTGACTTTC
- TRBJ1-1 TRBV7-9 few CASSLSELNTEAFF TGTGCCAGCAGCTTATCTGAGCTGAACACTGAAGCTTTCTTT
TRBD1 TRBJ1-1 TRBV11-2 - CASSLAGGATEAFF TGTGCCAGCAGCTTGGCAGGGGGAGCTACTGAAGCTTTCTTT
TRBD1 TRBJ1-2 TRBV6-5 - CASSYQGTDGYTF TGTGCCAGCAGTTACCAGGGGACAGATGGCTACACCTTC
TRBD1 TRBJ1-5 TRBV18 - CASSTGTGTNSNQPQHF TGTGCCAGCTCCACCGGGACAGGGACAAATAGCAATCAGCCCCAGCATTTT
TRBD1 TRBJ2-2 TRBV27 - CASKTGSPLNTGELFF TGTGCCAGCAAGACAGGGTCCCCCCTGAACACCGGGGAGCTGTTTTTT
- TRBJ1-2 TRBV28 - CASLSGRNYGYTF TGTGCCAGCTTGAGCGGGCGTAACTATGGCTACACCTTC
- TRBJ1-5 TRBV2 - CASSELRGDTQPQHF TGTGCCAGCAGTGAATTAAGGGGCGACACTCAGCCCCAGCATTTT
TRBD2 TRBJ2-3 TRBV25-1 - CASSVGRGGGDTQYF TGTGCCAGCAGTGTTGGGCGGGGCGGGGGAGATACGCAGTATTTT
TRBD1 TRBJ2-2 TRBV5-1 - CASRDRAGGGELFF TGCGCCAGCCGTGACAGGGCGGGTGGCGGGGAGCTGTTTTTT
TRBD2 TRBJ2-1 TRBV5-1 - CASSPGLAGGTGNEQFF TGCGCCAGCAGCCCTGGACTAGCGGGGGGTACAGGAAATGAGCAGTTCTTC
TRBD2 TRBJ2-2 TRBV27 - CASSLRGANTGELFF TGTGCCAGCAGTTTGCGGGGGGCGAACACCGGGGAGCTGTTTTTT
TRBD2 TRBJ2-1 TRBV15 - CATSSRLAGYNEQFF TGTGCCACCAGCTCCCGACTAGCGGGGTACAATGAGCAGTTCTTC
TRBD1 TRBJ2-2 TRBV3-1/TRBV3-2 - CASSQDRQGGGFTGELFF TGTGCCAGCAGCCAAGACCGACAGGGTGGCGGGTTCACCGGGGAGCTGTTTTTT
- TRBJ2-3 TRBV28 - CASSFTLRGTDTQYF TGTGCCAGCAGTTTCACCCTACGGGGCACAGATACGCAGTATTTT
TRBD1 TRBJ1-2 TRBV7-9 - CASSPLPGQGGPNYGYTF TGTGCCAGCAGCCCTCTTCCGGGACAGGGCGGTCCTAACTATGGCTACACCTTC
TRBD1 TRBJ2-1 TRBV2 - CASSADRGRLGEEQFF TGTGCCAGCAGCGCGGACAGGGGTCGTTTGGGAGAGGAGCAGTTCTTC
TRBD1 TRBJ2-2 TRBV28 once CASRHDRGYSGELFF TGTGCCAGCAGACACGACAGGGGATATTCCGGGGAGCTGTTTTTT
- TRBJ1-2 TRBV19 - CATKPTSPGKGYTF TGTGCCACCAAACCAACCTCCCCCGGGAAGGGCTACACCTTC
- TRBJ1-5 TRBV3-1/TRBV3-2 - CASSQESQGNQPQHF TGTGCCAGCAGCCAAGAGTCCCAGGGAAATCAGCCCCAGCATTTT
- TRBJ1-6 TRBV5-5 - CASSLGGRGDSPLHF TGTGCCAGCAGCTTGGGCGGCAGGGGAGATTCACCCCTCCACTTT
TRBD2 TRBJ2-4 TRBV6-2/TRBV6-3 - CASSYPGLAGGPVAKNIQYF TGTGCCAGCAGTTACCCGGGACTAGCGGGGGGCCCGGTAGCCAAAAACATTCAGTACTTC
TRBD1 TRBJ1-2 TRBV10-3 once CAISESRGTGARYTF TGTGCCATCAGTGAGTCGCGGGGGACAGGGGCACGCTACACCTTC
TRBD1 TRBJ1-3 TRBV7-9 - CASVGQGAGNTIYF TGTGCCAGCGTTGGACAGGGGGCTGGAAACACCATATATTTT
- TRBJ1-1 TRBV7-9 few CASSPNREAFF TGTGCCAGCAGCCCCAACAGGGAAGCTTTCTTT